Below are 21 T cell receptor beta chains sequenced from a single sample in a study of identical twins. One entry per CDR3 protein results from TCRdb running MiXCR on the 5' RACE reads. The data show 400,000 to 550,000 distinct CDR3 sequences, 20% to 25% seen once. This same sample was also taken into another study, of T cells expressing NK-cell markers.

Sequences were obtained from CD4+ T cells sorted from blood. The receptors come from a woman aged 18-29 years in good health.

This clonotype turned up a few times. V gene TRBV5-1 combines with J gene TRBJ2-7, with 10 bases fitting TRBD2. V shed 5 bases and J 3 bases; nucleotides not matched to a gene: 5. The CDR3 contains 14 residues. The V gene's germline CDR1 is SGHRS and CDR2 YFSETQ. For the CDR3, the DNA is TGCGCCAGCAGAGTACTAGCGGGGCACTACGAGCAGTACTTC. Translating it yields CASRVLAGHYEQYF.

The chain recombines TRBV7-2 with TRBJ2-3; D call uncertain. This CDR3 spans 15 amino acids. Germline V gives CDR1 SGHTA, CDR2 FQGNSA. V lost 0 bases and J lost 1, with 8 bases in between. CDR3 DNA: TGTGCCAGCAGCTTAGCGGCGACTCGCACAGATACGCAGTATTTT. Amino acid sequence: CASSLAATRTDTQYF.

This clonotype appeared a single time. V gene TRBV12-3 or TRBV12-4 combines with J gene TRBJ2-1, with 8 bases identical to TRBD2. The CDR3 runs 16 residues. V was clipped by 5 bases and J by 6 bases; unmatched bases: 12. The DNA of the CDR3 is TGTGCCAGCAGTAGGAGAGGGGAGCGGGGGTTCAATGAGCAGTTCTTC. It yields the protein CASSRRGERGFNEQFF.

This sequence joins TRBV4-1 and TRBJ2-6; TRBD2 matches at 7 bases. This CDR3 comprises 16 residues. V was clipped by 1 base and J by 2 bases; unmatched bases: 2. The germline CDR1 and CDR2 sequences are MGHRA and YSYEKL. CDR3 coding DNA: TGCGCCAGCAGCCAAGGCGCGGGGGCTGGGGCCAACGTCCTGACTTTC. This translates into CASSQGAGAGANVLTF.

This clonotype was seen at least ten times. Written as DNA, the CDR3 is TGTGCCAGCAGCTTGGAAGCGATCCTTTACGAGCAGTACTTC. This encodes CASSLEAILYEQYF. The chain couples TRBV7-9 to TRBJ2-7, with D hard to call. The CDR3 has 14 amino acids. The germline V gene has CDR1 SEHNR and CDR2 FQNEAQ (reference sequence). V shed 3 bases and J shed 4 bases, with 13 bases lying between them.

This chain joins TRBV12-3 or TRBV12-4 and TRBJ1-1; no reliable D call. The germline V and J ends were trimmed by 3 bases and 3 bases, with 5 bases remaining between them. CDR3 length equals 12 residues. The CDR3 region is CASSFSDTEAFF. The CDR3 DNA is TGTGCCAGCAGTTTCAGTGACACTGAAGCTTTCTTT.

This clonotype was counted between two and nine times. The CDR3 protein is CASSLGYYYEQYF. Written as DNA, the CDR3 is TGTGCCAGCAGTTTGGGCTACTACTACGAGCAGTACTTC. The chain carries TRBV12-3 or TRBV12-4 and TRBJ2-7; no firm D call. V was shortened by 3 bases and J by 3 bases, with 9 bases between the two germline ends. CDR3 length: 13 amino acids.

This clonotype was picked up a small number of times. This chain joins TRBV20-1 and TRBJ2-7; D call uncertain. Germline V lookup: CDR1 DFQATT, CDR2 SNEGSKA (reference sequence). The CDR3 has 13 residues. The ends were cut back, 6 bases at V and 2 bases at J, with 14 bases in the middle. CDR3 nucleotide sequence: TGCAGTGCCCCATGGGGTGCGACCTACGAGCAGTACTTC. It translates to CSAPWGATYEQYF.

V and J are TRBV24-1 and TRBJ2-2; D call uncertain. This CDR3 has 13 residues. Deletions cut 9 bases from V and 1 base from J, with 8 bases between. CDR1 KGHDR and CDR2 SFDVKD come from the germline V gene. CDR3 residues: CATEDENTGELFF. CDR3 nucleotide sequence: TGTGCCACCGAGGACGAGAACACCGGGGAGCTGTTTTTT.

This clonotype was found a few times. The rearrangement joins TRBV6-4 to TRBJ1-1; no firm D call. CDR3 length: 13 residues. The germline V gene has CDR1 MRHNA and CDR2 SNTAGT. Trimming cost V 4 bases and J 7 bases, with 13 bases left between them. CDR3 loop: CASSAKQWGEAFF. The DNA for the CDR3 is TGTGCCAGCAGTGCTAAACAGTGGGGTGAAGCTTTCTTT.

The chain joins TRBV20-1 to TRBJ2-7, with 7 positions matching TRBD2. The CDR3 length is 13 residues. V shed 6 bases, J shed 4 bases, and the junction held 9 bases outside the gene matches. CDR1 DFQATT and CDR2 SNEGSKA come from the germline V gene (reference sequence). The CDR3 sequence: CSAGGASGYEQYF. The CDR3 DNA follows: TGCAGTGCAGGAGGGGCTAGCGGTTACGAGCAGTACTTC.

V usage is TRBV30 and J usage is TRBJ2-7; 14 positions match TRBD2. The CDR3 extends over 14 amino acids. Germline V gene sequence: CDR1 GTSNPN, CDR2 SVGIG (reference sequence). V was clipped by 3 bases and J by 7 bases; unmatched bases: 5. The CDR3 protein is CAWRGLAGEGEQYF. The CDR3 DNA is TGTGCCTGGAGGGGACTAGCGGGAGAGGGGGAGCAGTACTTC.

The table lists this clonotype with a few counts. The V gene is TRBV15, the J gene TRBJ2-3; perhaps TRBD2 as D (5 bases). CDR1 and CDR2 (germline): LNHNV, YYDKDF (reference sequence). V lost 5 bases and J 0 bases, leaving 15 bases between the germline ends. There are 16 residues in the CDR3. CDR3 DNA sequence: TGTGCCACCAGCCATCGCCTGGACTTCAGCACAGATACGCAGTATTTT. Translating gives CATSHRLDFSTDTQYF.

The chain links TRBV5-1 to TRBJ1-5; D not resolved. This CDR3 region has 14 residues. CDR1 and CDR2 (germline): SGHRS, YFSETQ. Trimming took off 4 bases at V and 5 bases at J, with 13 bases between the two ends. In DNA form, the CDR3 reads TGCGCCAGCAGCCGTGAAGGCGGCTATCAGCCCCAGCATTTT. Protein product: CASSREGGYQPQHF.

The chain carries TRBV3-1 and TRBJ1-5; D is possibly TRBD1 (5 bases). Germline loops: CDR1 LGHDT, CDR2 YNNKEL (reference sequence). V gave up 5 bases and J gave up 15 bases, with 17 bases separating them. The CDR3 contains 12 residues. CDR3 residues: CASSSAGGEPHF. The CDR3 DNA reads as TGTGCCAGCAGCTCCGCCGGGGGGGAACCGCATTTT.

In its sample, this clonotype was seen a few times. This sequence joins TRBV20-1 and TRBJ1-3, with a weak D call TRBD1 (5 bases). This CDR3 region has 16 residues. Deletions cut 1 base from V and 0 bases from J, with 13 bases between. In germline, CDR1 is DFQATT, CDR2 SNEGSKA (reference sequence). The CDR3 here is CSARAAGTFSGNTIYF. In nucleotides, the CDR3 is TGCAGTGCTAGAGCTGCAGGGACCTTCTCTGGAAACACCATATATTTT.

This chain joins TRBV2 and TRBJ2-5; weak D call: TRBD2 (5 bases). The CDR3 is 15 residues long. Looked up from germline, CDR1 is SNHLY and CDR2 is FYNNEI. Trimming took off 0 bases at V and 6 bases at J, with 14 bases between the two ends. The CDR3 reads CASSEAHGVGKTQYF. CDR3 nucleotide sequence: TGTGCCAGCAGTGAAGCGCACGGGGTAGGAAAGACCCAGTACTTC. Full variable domain (rest looked up from reference TRBV2 and TRBJ2-5): EPEVTQTPSHQVTQMGQEVILRCVPISNHLYFYWYRQILGQKVEFLVSFYNNEISEKSEIFDDQFSVERPDGSNFTLKIRSTKLEDSAMYFCASSEAHGVGKTQYFGPGTRLLVL.

This sequence joins TRBV5-1 and TRBJ2-1; D is ambiguous. V lost 0 bases, J lost 9 bases, and 16 bases lay in between. Looked up from germline, CDR1 is SGHRS and CDR2 is YFSETQ. This CDR3 has 15 amino acids. This CDR3 reads CASSLVVVGGSEQFF. CDR3 DNA: TGCGCCAGCAGCTTGGTTGTGGTGGGCGGCTCTGAGCAGTTCTTC.

The V gene is TRBV6-1, the J gene TRBJ2-1, with D perhaps TRBD1 or TRBD2 (5 bases each). Trimming took off 9 bases at V and 8 bases at J, with 29 bases between the two ends. Germline V CDR1 and CDR2: MNHNS, SASEGT. The CDR3 totals 17 residues. For the CDR3, the DNA is TGTGCCAGTAGGGCCCGCCGAGGGGTTAGGGTGTTCCATGAGCAGTTCTTC. Its translation is CASRARRGVRVFHEQFF.

This clonotype came up a few times. This chain uses TRBV25-1 with TRBJ2-5; possibly TRBD2 for D (6 bases). The CDR3 is made up of 13 amino acids. Trimming took off 6 bases at V and 5 bases at J, with 13 bases between the two ends. CDR1 MGHDK and CDR2 SYGVNS come from the germline V gene. CDR3: CASSGLFSETQYF. The DNA of the CDR3 is TGTGCCAGCAGCGGACTATTCTCGGAGACCCAGTACTTC.

The rearrangement joins TRBV5-1 to TRBJ2-5; 10 bases agree with TRBD1. Germline V gene data show CDR1 as SGHRS and CDR2 as YFSETQ. The junction had 4 bases not matched to a gene; V was cut back by 7 bases and J by 4 bases. The CDR3 runs 13 residues. CDR3 coding DNA: TGCGCCAGCGCGACAGGGGGCGCAGAGACCCAGTACTTC. Translating it yields CASATGGAETQYF.